These 8 T cell receptor beta chains were sequenced from one sample in a study of OX40 agonist ivuxolimab in advanced cancers. Sequencing was performed with immunoSEQ multiplex PCR; in TCRdb, only in-frame clones are kept and a portion is missing. Seen here are about 91,000 clones, 87% observed once, and the top ten hold around 0.52%. The sample was CD4+ or CD8+ T cells sorted from blood, taken in a trial of the OX40 agonist ivuxolimab. The receptors come from an adult with an advanced solid tumor such as melanoma, head and neck, liver or kidney cancer.

This clone was recorded only once. The V and J genes are TRBV6-1 and TRBJ2-7; D ambiguous. CDR1 MNHNS and CDR2 SASEGT come from the germline V gene. V shed 0 bases and J shed 6 bases, with 6 bases lying between them. The CDR3 has 12 amino acids. The CDR3 reads CASSEALGEQYF. Written as DNA, the CDR3 is TGTGCCAGCAGTGAAGCGCTGGGCGAGCAGTACTTC.

This chain connects TRBV7-8 to TRBJ1-3, with no clear D. Deletions cut 5 bases from V and 0 bases from J, with 8 bases between. This CDR3 has 14 residues. The germline V gene has CDR1 SGHVS and CDR2 FQNEAQ. The CDR3 sequence is CASSIGDSGNTIYF. DNA of the CDR3: TGTGCCAGCAGCATCGGGGACTCTGGAAACACCATATATTTT.

The chain couples TRBV7-8 to TRBJ2-1; D tentatively reads TRBD1 or TRBD2 (6 bases each). The CDR3 has 15 amino acids. Trimming left V 7 bases short and J 3 bases short, with 16 bases between. From germline, CDR1 is SGHVS and CDR2 FQNEAQ. The CDR3 protein is CASTPERGVYNEQFF. CDR3 in DNA: TGTGCCAGCACCCCCGAGAGGGGGGTCTACAATGAGCAGTTCTTC.

The chain recombines TRBV5-1 with TRBJ2-2; maybe TRBD1 (5 bases). The V and J ends lost 0 bases and 6 bases respectively, with 12 bases between them. Germline V gene lookup returns CDR1 SGHRS and CDR2 YFSETQ. This CDR3 is 15 amino acids long. CDR3 sequence (DNA): TGCGCCAGCAGCTTGGACAGGAATGGCGCCGGGGAGCTGTTTTTT. Amino acids: CASSLDRNGAGELFF.

V gene TRBV25-1 combines with J gene TRBJ2-2; TRBD2 matches at 8 bases. Germline CDR1 is MGHDK and CDR2 is SYGVNS. The junction had 8 bases not matched to a gene; V was cut back by 5 bases and J by 9 bases. The CDR3 extends over 14 amino acids. This CDR3 is CASSLPGGVRELFF. CDR3 bases: TGTGCCAGCAGTCTCCCCGGGGGGGTCCGGGAGCTGTTTTTT.

This clone is a singleton in its sample. The V call is TRBV4-3, the J call TRBJ2-3; 10 bases fit TRBD2. The CDR3 has 18 residues. Germline V gene sequence: CDR1 LGHNA, CDR2 YSLEER. After removal of 5 bases from V and 5 bases from J, the junction contained 16 bases not matched to a gene. Here the CDR3 DNA reads TGCGCCAGCAGCTCCAGACCCAGGACTAGCGGTTCAATAGATACGCAGTATTTT. It specifies CASSSRPRTSGSIDTQYF.

The chain carries TRBV5-1 and TRBJ2-5; the match to TRBD2 covers 7 bases. J was trimmed by 2 bases and V by 4 bases; bases with no gene match: 8. This CDR3 has 15 residues. From germline, CDR1 is SGHRS and CDR2 YFSETQ. The CDR3 DNA reads TGCGCCAGCAGCCGGCTTTCGGGGGGACAAGAGACCCAGTACTTC. It specifies CASSRLSGGQETQYF.

The rearrangement uses TRBV19 and TRBJ2-3; TRBD2 is a possible D gene (5 bases). The CDR3 runs to 14 residues. With 5 bases removed from V and 1 base from J, the gap between germline ends came to 10 bases. In germline, CDR1 is LNHDA, CDR2 SQIVND (reference sequence). DNA of the CDR3: TGTGCCAGTAGTGGGAGCGGAGGCACAGATACGCAGTATTTT. Protein sequence: CASSGSGGTDTQYF.